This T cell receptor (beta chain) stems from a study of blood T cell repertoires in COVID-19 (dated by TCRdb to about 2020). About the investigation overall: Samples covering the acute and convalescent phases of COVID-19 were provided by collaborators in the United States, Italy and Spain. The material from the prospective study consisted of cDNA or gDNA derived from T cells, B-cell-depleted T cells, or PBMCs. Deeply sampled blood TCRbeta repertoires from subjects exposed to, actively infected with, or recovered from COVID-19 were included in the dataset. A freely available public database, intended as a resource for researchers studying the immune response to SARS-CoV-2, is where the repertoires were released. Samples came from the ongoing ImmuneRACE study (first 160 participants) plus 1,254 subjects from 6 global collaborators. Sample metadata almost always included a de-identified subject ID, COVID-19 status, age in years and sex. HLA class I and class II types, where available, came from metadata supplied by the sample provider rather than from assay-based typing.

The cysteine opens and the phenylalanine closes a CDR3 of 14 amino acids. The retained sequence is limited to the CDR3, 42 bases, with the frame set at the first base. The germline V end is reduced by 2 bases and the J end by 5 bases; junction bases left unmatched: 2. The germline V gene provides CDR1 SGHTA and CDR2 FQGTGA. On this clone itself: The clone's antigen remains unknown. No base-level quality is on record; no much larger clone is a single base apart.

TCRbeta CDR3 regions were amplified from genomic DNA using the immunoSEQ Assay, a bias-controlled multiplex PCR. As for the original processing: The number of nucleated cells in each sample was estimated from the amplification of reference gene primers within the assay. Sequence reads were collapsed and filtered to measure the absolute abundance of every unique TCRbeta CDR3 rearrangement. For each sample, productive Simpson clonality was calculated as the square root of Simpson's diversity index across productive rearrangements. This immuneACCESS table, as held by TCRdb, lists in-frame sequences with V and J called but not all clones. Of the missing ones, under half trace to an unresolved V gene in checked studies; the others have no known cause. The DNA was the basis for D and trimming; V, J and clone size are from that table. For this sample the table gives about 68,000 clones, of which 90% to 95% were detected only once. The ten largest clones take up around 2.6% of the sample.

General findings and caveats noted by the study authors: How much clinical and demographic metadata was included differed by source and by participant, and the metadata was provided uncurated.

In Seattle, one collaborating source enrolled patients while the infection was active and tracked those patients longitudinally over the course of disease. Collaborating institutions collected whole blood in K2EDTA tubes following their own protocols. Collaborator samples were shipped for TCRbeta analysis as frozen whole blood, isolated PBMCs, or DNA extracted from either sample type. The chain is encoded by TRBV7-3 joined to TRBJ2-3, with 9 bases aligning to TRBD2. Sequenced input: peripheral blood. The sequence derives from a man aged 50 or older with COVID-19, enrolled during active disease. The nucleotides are TGTGCCAGCAGCTTAGCGGGAGGGCAAGATACGCAGTATTTT. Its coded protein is CASSLAGGQDTQYF. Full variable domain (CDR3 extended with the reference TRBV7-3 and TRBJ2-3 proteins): GAGVSQTPSNKVTEKGKYVELRCDPISGHTALYWYRQSLGQGPEFLIYFQGTGAADDSGLPNDRFFAVRPEGSVSTLKIQRTERGDSAVYLCASSLAGGQDTQYFGPGTRLTVL.